This passage covers 28 T cell receptor beta chains from one sample sequenced in a study of blood T cell repertoires in COVID-19. Sequenced by immunoSEQ multiplex PCR; TCRdb stores in-frame clones only, minus some. The data hold approximately 260,000 clones, with 70% to 90% observed a single time. Sequencing input: PBMCs or T cells enriched from blood (not recorded which). The receptors originated from a woman aged 40-49 years with acute COVID-19.

The chain joins TRBV24-1 to TRBJ2-5; TRBD1 agrees at 9 bases. V lost 4 bases and J lost 4; bases outside the gene matches: 9. CDR1 and CDR2 from the germline V gene are KGHDR and SFDVKD. The CDR3 is 16 residues long. CDR3 nucleotide sequence: TGTGCCACCAGTGAATCTACAGGGGGCGAAAGAGAGACCCAGTACTTC. It specifies CATSESTGGERETQYF.

The chain carries TRBV18 and TRBJ2-1; a possible D gene is TRBD2 (6 bases). Germline loops: CDR1 KGHSH, CDR2 LQKENI. With 0 bases removed from V and 0 bases from J, the gap between germline ends came to 9 bases. The CDR3 spans 16 residues. Here the CDR3 DNA reads TGTGCCAGCTCACCACCGGCGGGGAGCTCCTACAATGAGCAGTTCTTC. Protein sequence: CASSPPAGSSYNEQFF. The variable domain in full, with the rest retrieved from reference TRBV18 and TRBJ2-1, is NAGVMQNPRHLVRRRGQEARLRCSPMKGHSHVYWYRQLPEEGLKFMVYLQKENIIDESGMPKERFSAEFPKEGPSILRIQQVVRGDSAAYFCASSPPAGSSYNEQFFGPGTRLTVL.

The rearrangement uses TRBV24-1 and TRBJ1-5; no clear D. The CDR3 is 13 residues long. Germline V lookup: CDR1 KGHDR, CDR2 SFDVKD. Trimming stripped 5 bases from V and 1 base from J, with 5 bases between. This chain's CDR3 is CATSAVSNQPQHF. CDR3 DNA: TGTGCCACCAGTGCTGTAAGCAATCAGCCCCAGCATTTT.

J is TRBJ1-2 and V is TRBV5-1; D might be TRBD1 (6 bases). The germline CDR1 and CDR2 sequences are SGHRS and YFSETQ. Trimming stripped 0 bases from V and 4 bases from J, with 13 bases between. The CDR3 length is 15 residues. This CDR3 is CASSLATGSGYGYTF. The DNA of the CDR3 is TGCGCCAGCAGCTTGGCCACAGGGTCGGGCTATGGCTACACCTTC.

This sequence joins TRBV5-1 and TRBJ2-1, with TRBD1 matching 7 bases. Looked up from germline, CDR1 is SGHRS and CDR2 is YFSETQ. CDR3 length: 16 amino acids. V lost 5 bases and J lost 5; bases outside the gene matches: 13. The CDR3 reads CASSFIGGNTHNEQFF. CDR3 in DNA: TGCGCCAGCAGTTTTATAGGGGGCAATACTCACAATGAGCAGTTCTTC.

This chain uses TRBV7-2 with TRBJ1-2; D may be TRBD1 (6 bases). CDR1 is SGHTA and CDR2 is FQGNSA in the germline V gene. This CDR3 is built from 14 residues. Trimming stripped 4 bases from V and 6 bases from J, with 15 bases between. CDR3 residues: CASSSTGNWDGYTF. CDR3 DNA sequence: TGTGCCAGCAGCTCTACAGGGAATTGGGATGGCTACACCTTC.

The chain links TRBV4-3 to TRBJ1-2, with D perhaps matching TRBD1 (5 bases). The CDR3 sequence is 15 residues long. V lost 0 bases and J 8 bases, leaving 16 bases between the germline ends. Germline V gene sequence: CDR1 LGHNA, CDR2 YSLEER. CDR3 amino acids: CASSQERLVGVGYTF. The DNA for the CDR3 is TGCGCCAGCAGCCAAGAACGGTTGGTAGGGGTAGGCTACACCTTC.

The genes are TRBV4-3 and TRBJ1-2; maybe TRBD1 (5 bases). The CDR3 has 15 amino acids. Trimming left V 4 bases short and J 3 bases short, with 15 bases between. Germline-derived CDR1 and CDR2 are LGHNA and YSLEER. CDR3 nucleotide sequence: TGCGCCAGCAGCCCGCACGGACAAATTTACTATGGCTACACCTTC. Its translation: CASSPHGQIYYGYTF.

This chain joins TRBV6-5 and TRBJ1-4; 10 positions agree with TRBD1. J was trimmed by 5 bases and V by 8 bases; bases with no gene match: 5. CDR3 size: 14 residues. Germline values: CDR1 MNHEY, CDR2 SVGAGI. The CDR3 here is CASGDRGKNEKLFF. DNA of the CDR3: TGTGCCAGCGGGGACAGGGGCAAAAATGAAAAACTGTTTTTT.

The V call is TRBV2, the J call TRBJ1-1; 7 nucleotides line up with TRBD1. Germline CDR1 reads SNHLY; CDR2 reads FYNNEI. This CDR3 contains 14 residues. V shed 6 bases, J shed 5 bases, and the junction held 9 bases outside the gene matches. The CDR3 DNA reads TGTGCCAGCAGGGTGACAGGGAGGTGGACTGAAGCTTTCTTT. Protein sequence: CASRVTGRWTEAFF.

The rearrangement uses TRBV12-1 and TRBJ1-2; the table's D call TRBD1 went unverified against the DNA. TRBV12-1 is marked as a pseudogene. The length of the CDR3 is 14 residues. CDR3: CASSSLQGAHGYTF. The CDR3 bases are TGTGCCAGCAGCTCCTTACAGGGGGCCCATGGCTACACCTTC.

The rearrangement joins TRBV7-2 to TRBJ1-2; possibly TRBD1 for D (6 bases). V was shortened by 5 bases and J by 5 bases, with 15 bases between the two germline ends. The CDR3 runs 14 residues. The germline gives CDR1 SGHTA, CDR2 FQGNSA. The CDR3: CASSPHTGPYGYTF. The CDR3 coding sequence is TGTGCCAGCAGCCCCCACACAGGGCCTTATGGCTACACCTTC.

This sequence joins TRBV4-3 and TRBJ2-3; D possibly corresponds to TRBD2 (6 bases). Looked up from germline, CDR1 is LGHNA and CDR2 is YSLEER. The CDR3 is made up of 16 amino acids. V lost 4 bases and J 3 bases, leaving 17 bases between the germline ends. The CDR3 region is CASSRGHRGATDTQYF. The CDR3 DNA is TGCGCCAGCAGCCGTGGGCACCGCGGGGCTACAGATACGCAGTATTTT.

The chain recombines TRBV5-4 with TRBJ2-2; TRBD1 agrees at 12 bases. This CDR3 contains 16 residues. Germline values: CDR1 SGHNT, CDR2 YYREEE (reference sequence). V trimming: 3 bases; J trimming: 6 bases; junction bases outside the gene matches: 6. CDR3 amino acids: CASSSRDRGRAGELFF. CDR3 DNA sequence: TGTGCCAGCAGCTCCCGGGACAGGGGGCGGGCCGGGGAGCTGTTTTTT.

V gene TRBV7-9 combines with J gene TRBJ1-1; D gene uncertain. The V gene's germline CDR1 is SEHNR and CDR2 FQNEAQ (reference sequence). The CDR3 is made up of 12 amino acids. V dropped 6 bases and J dropped 4 bases, with 9 bases sitting between them. This chain's CDR3 is CASRPLGTEAFF. CDR3 bases: TGTGCCAGCAGACCCCTCGGCACTGAAGCTTTCTTT. Complete variable domain (other parts from reference TRBV7-9 and TRBJ1-1): DTGVSQNPRHKITKRGQNVTFRCDPISEHNRLYWYRQTLGQGPEFLTYFQNEAQLEKSRLLSDRFSAERPKGSFSTLEIQRTEQGDSAMYLCASRPLGTEAFFGQGTRLTVV.

The rearrangement links TRBV19 to TRBJ1-4; D call uncertain. Trimming removed 5 bases at V and 5 bases at J, with 15 bases between. The CDR3 spans 15 residues. Looked up from germline, CDR1 is LNHDA and CDR2 is SQIVND (reference sequence). The CDR3 region is CASSDPRGRNEKLFF. In DNA form, the CDR3 reads TGTGCCAGTAGTGACCCGCGGGGTAGAAATGAAAAACTGTTTTTT.

J is TRBJ2-7 and V is TRBV4-2; 10 nucleotides match TRBD2. V lost 0 bases to trimming and J lost 5 bases; unmatched junction nucleotides: 7. Looked up from germline, CDR1 is LGHNA and CDR2 is YNFKEQ. The CDR3 contains 16 residues. The CDR3, as DNA: TGTGCCAGCAGCCAAGATGCCCTAGCGGGAGTCAACGAGCAGTACTTC. Translation gives CASSQDALAGVNEQYF.

The CDR3 nucleotides are TGTGCCAGTAGTATTGCTTTTCAGCTAATTACTACCGGGACAGGGAACACTGAAGCTTTCTTT. Protein sequence: CASSIAFQLITTGTGNTEAFF. This chain joins TRBV19 and TRBJ1-1, with 8 bases that match TRBD1. After removal of 3 bases from V and 1 base from J, the junction contained 22 bases not matched to a gene. In germline, CDR1 is LNHDA, CDR2 SQIVND (reference sequence). The CDR3 spans 21 residues. Filled out from reference TRBV19 and TRBJ1-1, the complete variable domain reads DGGITQSPKYLFRKEGQNVTLSCEQNLNHDAMYWYRQDPGQGLRLIYYSQIVNDFQKGDIAEGYSVSREKKESFPLTVTSAQKNPTAFYLCASSIAFQLITTGTGNTEAFFGQGTRLTVV.

The V call is TRBV19, the J call TRBJ1-5, with D unclear. V lost 6 bases and J lost 3, with 9 bases in between. Looked up from germline, CDR1 is LNHDA and CDR2 is SQIVND (reference sequence). This CDR3 contains 13 residues. This CDR3 reads CASSPGTNQPQHF. CDR3 bases: TGTGCCAGTAGCCCTGGCACCAATCAGCCCCAGCATTTT.

The chain couples TRBV6-1 to TRBJ2-3, with 9 bases lining up with TRBD1. The CDR3 runs to 14 residues. Germline V gene data show CDR1 as MNHNS and CDR2 as SASEGT. J lost 6 bases, V lost 1 base, and 2 bases had no gene match. The CDR3 bases are TGTGCCAGCAGTGAAGGGACAGGGGTTGATACGCAGTATTTT. Translation: CASSEGTGVDTQYF.

This clone appeared a few times. The chain employs TRBV7-8 and TRBJ1-5; 7 bases fit TRBD1. The J segment lost 3 bases and the V segment lost 4 bases, leaving 9 bases of the junction unmatched. The CDR3 covers 16 residues. The germline CDR1 and CDR2 sequences are SGHVS and FQNEAQ. CDR3 nucleotides: TGTGCCAGCAGCTCTGAGACAGGGATCTCCAATCAGCCCCAGCATTTT. This gives the protein CASSSETGISNQPQHF.

The V call is TRBV5-8, the J call TRBJ1-4; 8 bases are a match to TRBD1. Germline trimming cut 4 bases from V and 3 bases from J; bases unmatched to any gene: 5. The CDR3 length is 15 residues. In germline, CDR1 is SGHTS, CDR2 YDEGEE. The CDR3, as DNA: TGTGCCAGCAGCCCGCAGGGGGCCCCTAATGAAAAACTGTTTTTT. Its translation: CASSPQGAPNEKLFF. Combining the CDR3 with reference TRBV5-8 and TRBJ1-4 gives the whole variable domain EAGVTQSPTHLIKTRGQQATLRCSPISGHTSVYWYQQALGLGLQFLLWYDEGEERNRGNFPPRFSGRQFPNYSSELNVNALELEDSALYLCASSPQGAPNEKLFFGSGTQLSVL.

The rearrangement joins TRBV11-2 to TRBJ2-7; 9 bases map to TRBD2. V lost 10 bases to trimming and J lost 2 bases; unmatched junction nucleotides: 9. The CDR3 loop spans 14 amino acids. Germline V gene sequence: CDR1 SGHAT, CDR2 FQNNGV. The DNA of the CDR3 is TGTGCCACAATTTCGGGGACTAGCACCTACGAGCAGTACGTC. It is translated as CATISGTSTYEQYV.

CDR3 sequence reads: CASSLGGTSGASTDTQYF. The CDR3 DNA reads as TGTGCCAGCAGCTTAGGGGGGACTAGCGGGGCTAGCACAGATACGCAGTATTTT. The chain carries TRBV11-2 and TRBJ2-3; TRBD2 aligns across 13 bases. The V and J ends lost 1 base and 0 bases, in that order; junction bases with no gene match: 4. Germline V gives CDR1 SGHAT, CDR2 FQNNGV. This CDR3 has 18 residues.

The J gene is TRBJ1-6, the V gene TRBV6-5; a weak D match, TRBD1 (5 bases). CDR3 length: 13 amino acids. The V gene lost 6 bases and the J gene lost 9 bases, with 12 bases spanning the gap. CDR1 and CDR2 from the germline V gene are MNHEY and SVGAGI. CDR3: CASRGPEGSPLHF. In nucleotides, the CDR3 is TGTGCCAGCAGGGGACCGGAGGGTTCACCCCTCCACTTT.

The chain combines TRBV12-5 with TRBJ2-1; D may be TRBD2 (6 bases). V was shortened by 4 bases and J by 0 bases, with 10 bases between the two germline ends. CDR3 length: 15 amino acids. CDR1 LGHNT and CDR2 FRNRAP come from the germline V gene. The DNA for the CDR3 is TGTGCTAGTGGTTCCCGGACTAACTCCTACAATGAGCAGTTCTTC. Amino acids: CASGSRTNSYNEQFF.

This clone showed up just once. The chain links TRBV13 to TRBJ2-7; D ambiguous. Germline loops: CDR1 PRHDT, CDR2 FYEKMQ (reference sequence). V was clipped by 4 bases and J by 5 bases, with 9 bases between them. This CDR3 region has 12 residues. DNA for the CDR3: TGTGCCAGCAGCTCCCCAGTCGACGAGCAGTACTTC. Its protein is CASSSPVDEQYF. Looking up the rest from reference TRBV13 and TRBJ2-7 gives the full variable domain: AAGVIQSPRHLIKEKRETATLKCYPIPRHDTVYWYQQGPGQDPQFLISFYEKMQSDKGSIPDRFSAQQFSDYHSELNMSSLELGDSALYFCASSSPVDEQYFGPGTRLTVT.

The CDR3 nucleotides are TGTGCCAGCAGCCGGGAAGAAAATGAAAAACTGTTTTTT. It is translated as CASSREENEKLFF. The chain is built from TRBV12-3 or TRBV12-4 and TRBJ1-4, with unresolved D. V shed 6 bases and J shed 5 bases, with 10 bases lying between them. There are 13 residues in the CDR3.